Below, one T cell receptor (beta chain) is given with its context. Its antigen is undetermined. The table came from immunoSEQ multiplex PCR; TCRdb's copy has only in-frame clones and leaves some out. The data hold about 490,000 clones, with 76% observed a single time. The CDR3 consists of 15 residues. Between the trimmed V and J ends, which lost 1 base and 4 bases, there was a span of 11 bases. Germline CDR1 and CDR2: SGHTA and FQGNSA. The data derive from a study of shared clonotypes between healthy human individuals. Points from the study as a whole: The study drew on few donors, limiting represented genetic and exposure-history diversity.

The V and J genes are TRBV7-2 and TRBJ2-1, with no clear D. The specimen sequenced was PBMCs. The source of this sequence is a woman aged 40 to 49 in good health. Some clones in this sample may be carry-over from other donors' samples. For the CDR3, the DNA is TGTGCCAGCAGCTTAGGTCCCCTCGGGTACAATGAGCAGTTCTTC. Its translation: CASSLGPLGYNEQFF.